This record concerns one T cell receptor beta chain sequence. There is no known antigen for this receptor. No qualities accompany the bases; no much larger clone lies one base away. This entry is derived from a study of cytomegalovirus exposure and HLA in healthy donors (dated by TCRdb to 2016 to 2017). Concerning the study at large: According to an earlier analysis of several hundred of the donors, about 179 million T cells yielded 117 million unique TCR beta sequences and 276 Gb of sequence data. An early release covering roughly 600 HLA-typed donors comprised about 300 gigabases of sequencing data and approximately 85 million unique TCR sequences. Of the roughly 420 genotyped donors, less than 85% were placed in the genetic ancestry cluster associated with self-reported Caucasian donors. The study aimed to test whether cataloging public T cell receptors could reveal signatures of past pathogen exposure. The study used immunosequencing to profile the T cell repertoires of more than 650 subjects and linked those repertoires to cytomegalovirus serostatus. Along with the approximately 600-subject first cohort, a separate validation cohort of over a hundred different subjects was used. The study combined high-throughput TCR immunosequencing, statistical association of individual TCRs with disease status, and machine learning to predict cytomegalovirus infection status. A later analysis re-examined previously published TCR beta repertoires from more than 600 donors and added high-resolution HLA genotyping to investigate patterns of TCR occurrence. Rather than using new phenotypic data, the later analysis identified candidate immune exposures from TCR beta sequences and from how often those sequences occurred across donors. In an earlier analysis of about 590 of the donors, high-throughput TCR beta sequencing was used to judge whether each TCR beta V gene segment behaved as functional or pseudogenic. Alongside the repertoire data, information on donor age, sex, ethnicity and CMV serostatus was compiled. A later genetic analysis used genome-wide SNP genotypes for about 60% of the roughly 700 donors, treating that subset as a discovery cohort. All discovery cohort repertoires had been generated on a single sequencing platform. Class I and class II HLA loci were covered by the typing at four-digit resolution. Typing coverage differed by locus: A, B, C, DRB1 and DQB1 were typed in about 620-640 donors, DQA1 in about 560, DPA1 in some 600, and DPB1 in 472. Roughly 5 DR-DQ haplotypes were handled as single units for association and clustering, since linkage in the cohort was strong. Among several hundred genotyped donors of the cohort, an average of approximately 220,000 unique TCR beta nucleotide sequences was sequenced per donor, of which about 19% were non-productive. The full study reports these points: In a later genetic analysis, fewer N-insertions in productive TCRs were reported among donors in an Asian-associated ancestry cluster than the approximately 670-donor mean. Only TCR beta chains were sequenced in this cohort, and the absence of alpha or paired-chain data limited detectable features. A later genetic analysis associated a missense DCLRE1C variant with V-gene and J-gene trimming of TCR beta chains, and an independent cohort replicated the association. Because counts were too low, 15 to 20 rarely observed V segments, including chromosome 9 orphons, were excluded from the earlier analysis of some 540 of the donors. Assigning TCR associations to individual alleles was difficult when HLA alleles, especially DR and DQ, strongly co-occurred. In vitro tests confirmed that a few of the cytomegalovirus-associated TCR beta chains recognize cytomegalovirus antigens. Because HLA typing was unavailable for some donors at each locus, only the typed subset was used in association tests. Sequencing depth was assumed to be roughly uniform across donors in the presence/absence analyses, though that assumption may not hold. A later analysis associated 16,951 TCR beta sequences with specific HLA alleles at a false discovery rate of 0.05. The study listed over 150 TCR beta chains as associated with cytomegalovirus. In a later analysis, most CMV-associated TCR beta chains were found to appear HLA-restricted, with HLA associations seemingly driven largely by CMV exposure. CMV serostatus was the only immune exposure information available for the cohort. While some public TCRs were present in many individuals, most TCR sequences turned up only very rarely across donors. Some IMGT-functional V segments, including TRBV6-2 and TRBV6-3, could not be told apart with the 87-base-pair reads, so those segments were excluded. A further reported finding was that TCR beta sequences accurately predicted the HLA-A and HLA-B alleles for most subjects in the first cohort. A later analysis found that HLA-associated TCR beta chains were more clonally expanded and had lower generation probabilities than equally common non-associated chains. In a later analysis, TCR association rates were found to vary across HLA loci, with the most associated TCRs seen for DRB1 alleles and the fewest for HLA-C alleles. The authors suggested that the approach could potentially be extended to other disease states and immunological phenotypes. A cluster of highly shared sequence variants was judged likely to be a technical artifact of the sequencing pipeline. The classifier was reported to diagnose cytomegalovirus status with high specificity and sensitivity in both the original cohort and the validation cohort. Several of the top co-occurrence clusters appeared to be linked to parvovirus B19, influenza, CMV and Epstein-Barr virus, according to a later analysis. In an earlier analysis of 500 to 650 of the donors, most TCR beta V segments appeared in productive rearrangements about 87% or about 30% of the time, broadly matching IMGT annotations. Linkage disequilibrium might explain the correlated functional status among segregating V segments, but an unknown experimental factor could not be excluded.

The cohort comprised 670 or so healthy bone marrow donors. At the time of sampling, all cohort members were nominally healthy, though unrecorded immune exposures were likely present. The donor tested CMV seropositive and was one of the 289 seropositive cohort members. Each donor provided a peripheral blood sample, and peripheral blood mononuclear cells were used for TCR beta sequencing. The Qiagen DNeasy Blood Extraction Kit was used to extract genomic DNA from the blood cell samples. Libraries were constructed by the immunoSEQ multiplex PCR assay. The multiplex PCR relied on a mix of 60 forward primers for TCR Vbeta segments and 13 reverse primers for TCR Jbeta segments. The CDR3 region of rearranged TCR beta genes was amplified from genomic DNA by a multiplex PCR assay. On the Illumina HiSeq System, the amplified TCR beta libraries were sequenced as 87-base-pair reads. Concerning the study's data processing: Across the roughly 640 repertoires, a later analysis counted some 80 million unique TCR beta chains, roughly 11 million of which were shared by at least two donors. Raw reads were error-corrected and collapsed into unique sequences by a nearest-neighbor algorithm in which closely related sequences were merged to remove PCR and sequencing errors. To assign V, D and J gene segments, CDR3 sequences were aligned to IMGT reference sequences. For a sequence to be retained, a match of at least six nucleotides to both a V gene segment and a J gene segment was required. Rearrangements were classified as productive when the CDR3 lacked stop codons and remained in frame with V and J, and all other rearrangements were classified as non-productive. Following IMGT convention, CDR3 was defined as the stretch from the second conserved V-encoded cysteine up to the conserved J-encoded phenylalanine. In an earlier analysis of 587 of the donors, sequences lacking an unambiguous match to a single V gene segment were excluded. In an earlier analysis of several hundred of the donors, V segments were called functional above 56.7% productive rearrangements and were called segregating when the between-donor standard deviation exceeded 5%. A statistical classification framework was built for diagnosing cytomegalovirus status from the catalog of TCR beta chain sequences. V and J gene assignment, in a later analysis, came from comparing TCR nucleotide sequences with IMGT/GENE-DB human TR gene sequences. In a later analysis, CDR3 sequences and most-parsimonious VDJ recombination scenarios were assigned using the TCRdist pipeline. A later analysis defined each TCR beta chain by its CDR3 amino acid sequence plus V-gene family, and excluded reads lacking a unique V-gene family. A later analysis removed several hundred highly shared, low-generation-probability nucleotide sequences to deal with suspected cross-contamination and a sequencing artifact. In a later analysis, a clonal expansion index was calculated for each public chain from normalized within-repertoire ranks of inferred template counts. In a later analysis, generation probabilities were computed using a VDJ recombination model fitted to out-of-frame rearrangements, and the results were checked against IGoR. In a later analysis, TCR-TCR, TCR-HLA and TCR-CMV co-occurrence was scored with hypergeometric tests, and a repertoire-size bias correction was applied to TCR pairs. A later analysis estimated false discovery rates by permuting HLA or CMV assignments 20 times. A later analysis grouped co-occurring TCRs with DBSCAN, adding TCRdist sequence similarity when clustering within HLA-allele-positive subsets. Co-occurrence clustering excluded repertoires with fewer than 30,000 or more than 120,000 public chains, plus five with anomalous nucleotide sharing. TCRdb's version of the immuneACCESS table is confined to in-frame rearrangements and falls short of the full clone set. An unresolved V gene accounts for under half of the shortfall where checked; the remainder is of unknown origin. V and J calls and clone size follow that table, whereas D and trimming were derived from the DNA. The sample includes about 140,000 clones, with under 80% observed a single time. The ten biggest clones cover roughly 10% of the sample.

V is clipped by 0 bases and J by 10 bases, and the sequence between their germline boundaries is 12 bases long. The CDR3 starts with the cysteine, ends with the phenylalanine, and has 13 residues. The CDR3 DNA has 39 bases and is translated from base 1. CDR1 and CDR2 are read off the germline V gene as SGHDT and YYEEEE. Recombination joined TRBV5-6 with TRBJ2-3; matching of 6 bases hints at TRBD2 as the D gene. This TCR was recovered from a woman between 50 and 59 years old in good health and CMV-seropositive. The sample was PBMCs. This receptor has the CDR3 CASSLAGTGAQYF. Read as DNA, the sequence is TGTGCCAGCAGCTTGGCCGGGACTGGTGCGCAGTATTTT.